The 17 T cell receptor beta chains below were found in one sample sequenced in a study of blood T cells in healthy people across ages. A second PCR, run for roughly 7 to 11 cycles, used a sample-barcoded 5' primer plus a J-beta primer mix. TCRdb re-called the 5' RACE reads through MiXCR, storing one row per CDR3 protein. The data contain about 1.4 million distinct CDR3 sequences, around 55% of them seen just once; the ten biggest clones take up approximately 7%. The sample consisted of blood. All receptors come from a man between 18 and 29 years old in good health.

In this sample, this clonotype turned up once. The V call is TRBV2, the J call TRBJ1-1; D unclear. Trimming took 0 bases from V and 10 from J, leaving 12 bases between them. CDR3 length: 13 amino acids. CDR1 SNHLY and CDR2 FYNNEI come from the germline V gene. In nucleotides, the CDR3 is TGTGCCAGCAGTGAAGCCCGGGGTGCTGCAGCTTTCTTT. This gives the protein CASSEARGAAAFF.

The rearrangement uses TRBV4-1 and TRBJ2-7; a possible D gene is TRBD2 (5 bases). The CDR3 extends over 16 amino acids. Germline CDR1 and CDR2: MGHRA and YSYEKL. Trimming removed 0 bases at V and 3 bases at J, with 15 bases between. The CDR3 DNA reads TGCGCCAGCAGCCAAGAACTAGGCAGGTTCATCTACGAGCAGTACTTC. Its translation is CASSQELGRFIYEQYF.

The genes are TRBV12-5 and TRBJ2-5; 7 bases align to TRBD1. Germline CDR1 is LGHNT and CDR2 is FRNRAP. This CDR3 contains 12 residues. The CDR3 region is CARDSSQETQYF. The CDR3 nucleotides read TGTGCCCGGGACAGTTCTCAAGAGACCCAGTACTTC.

V gene TRBV5-6 combines with J gene TRBJ2-7; TRBD2 matches 8 bases. Trimming cost V 5 bases and J 2 bases; bases outside gene matches: 15. The CDR3 runs to 17 residues. Germline V lookup: CDR1 SGHDT, CDR2 YYEEEE. The CDR3: CASRPWTSGRSAYEQYF. The CDR3 nucleotides are TGTGCCAGCAGGCCGTGGACCAGCGGGAGATCAGCCTACGAGCAGTACTTC. Filled out from reference TRBV5-6 and TRBJ2-7, the complete variable domain reads DAGVTQSPTHLIKTRGQQVTLRCSPKSGHDTVSWYQQALGQGPQFIFQYYEEEERQRGNFPDRFSGHQFPNYSSELNVNALLLGDSALYLCASRPWTSGRSAYEQYFGPGTRLTVT.

The chain joins TRBV27 to TRBJ2-5, with 8 nucleotides matching TRBD2. The CDR3 sequence is 16 residues long. The V gene end was trimmed by 4 bases and the J gene end by 4 bases; junction bases not matched to a gene: 11. Germline CDR1 MNHEY, CDR2 SMNVEV (reference sequence). This CDR3 reads CASSSSLGGAGETQYF. Written as DNA, the CDR3 is TGTGCCAGCAGTTCCAGCCTCGGGGGGGCCGGAGAGACCCAGTACTTC.

The chain joins TRBV25-1 to TRBJ2-1; no firm D call. The CDR3 has 14 residues. The germline CDR1 and CDR2 sequences are MGHDK and SYGVNS. V was trimmed by 4 bases and J by 0 bases, leaving 7 bases between them. For the CDR3, the DNA is TGTGCCAGCAGTGTGTGGGGCTCCTACAATGAGCAGTTCTTC. Protein sequence: CASSVWGSYNEQFF.

The DNA for the CDR3 is TGCAGTGCTAGAGGAATGGAGTTAGAGGATACGCAGTATTTT. Its translation is CSARGMELEDTQYF. This chain uses TRBV20-1 with TRBJ2-3, with D hard to call. CDR1 and CDR2 (germline): DFQATT, SNEGSKA (reference sequence). The CDR3 extends over 14 amino acids. Trimming cost V 1 base and J 6 bases, with 14 bases left between them.

J is TRBJ1-6 and V is TRBV12-3 or TRBV12-4; D unclear. The V and J ends lost 5 bases and 6 bases respectively, with 17 bases between them. The CDR3 is 16 residues long. The CDR3: CASSGVGGNPNSPLHF. In nucleotides, the CDR3 is TGTGCCAGCAGTGGGGTCGGAGGGAACCCTAATTCACCCCTCCACTTT.

CDR3 sequence: CSASKLTGADYEQYF. The CDR3 bases are TGCAGTGCTAGCAAATTGACTGGGGCAGACTACGAGCAGTACTTC. This chain connects TRBV20-1 to TRBJ2-7; a weak D match, TRBD1 (5 bases). Germline assignment: CDR1 DFQATT and CDR2 SNEGSKA (reference sequence). The CDR3 sequence is 15 residues long. V was clipped by 3 bases and J by 3 bases, with 18 bases between them.

The gene calls are TRBV5-1 and TRBJ2-7; tentatively, D is TRBD2 (5 bases). Trimming took 6 bases from V and 0 from J, leaving 13 bases between them. Germline CDR1 and CDR2: SGHRS and YFSETQ. The CDR3 loop spans 14 amino acids. The chain's CDR3 is CASTPGSLSYEQYF. CDR3 DNA sequence: TGCGCCAGCACACCGGGAAGCCTCTCCTACGAGCAGTACTTC.

This chain connects TRBV2 to TRBJ2-7; 7 bases line up with TRBD2. Germline trimming cut 6 bases from V and 3 bases from J; bases unmatched to any gene: 8. CDR3 length: 14 residues. CDR1 is SNHLY and CDR2 is FYNNEI in the germline V gene. CDR3: CASSEDGGSYEQYF. CDR3 coding DNA: TGTGCCAGCAGCGAGGACGGCGGGAGCTACGAGCAGTACTTC. Drawing the rest from reference TRBV2 and TRBJ2-7, the complete variable domain is EPEVTQTPSHQVTQMGQEVILRCVPISNHLYFYWYRQILGQKVEFLVSFYNNEISEKSEIFDDQFSVERPDGSNFTLKIRSTKLEDSAMYFCASSEDGGSYEQYFGPGTRLTVT.

The chain couples TRBV29-1 to TRBJ2-1; 8 bases are a match to TRBD2. There are 14 residues in the CDR3. Germline assignment: CDR1 SQVTM and CDR2 ANQGSEA. V was clipped by 8 bases and J by 8 bases; unmatched bases: 14. CDR3 sequence reads: CSTLAGLQMDEQFF. The CDR3 DNA is TGCAGCACCTTAGCGGGACTTCAGATGGATGAGCAGTTCTTC.

This chain connects TRBV4-1 to TRBJ2-2; no clear D gene. V was pared by 2 bases and J by 6 bases, with 10 bases between. The CDR3 runs 14 residues. Germline V gives CDR1 MGHRA, CDR2 YSYEKL. CDR3 amino acids: CASSQLETAGELFF. For the CDR3, the DNA is TGCGCCAGCAGCCAACTAGAGACGGCCGGGGAGCTGTTTTTT.

The V gene is TRBV15, the J gene TRBJ2-5; either TRBD1 or TRBD2 may fit D (5 bases each). Germline V gene sequence: CDR1 LNHNV, CDR2 YYDKDF (reference sequence). CDR3 length: 14 residues. Trimming stripped 4 bases from V and 5 bases from J, with 14 bases between. CDR3 in DNA: TGTGCCACCAGCATCCGAGGGGCCTACGAGACCCAGTACTTC. Translating it yields CATSIRGAYETQYF.

The rearrangement links TRBV7-9 to TRBJ2-7; D unclear. Germline V gene sequence: CDR1 SEHNR, CDR2 FQNEAQ (reference sequence). The CDR3 runs 17 residues. V lost 1 base and J lost 2, with 18 bases in between. This CDR3 reads CASSLDLKTPKTYEQYF. The CDR3 DNA sequence: TGTGCCAGCAGCTTAGATCTAAAGACTCCGAAGACCTACGAGCAGTACTTC.

The rearrangement links TRBV7-9 to TRBJ2-7; 11 nucleotides line up with TRBD1. The CDR3 extends over 16 amino acids. Losses at the gene ends were 4 bases for V and 3 bases for J; bases not matched to a gene: 8. The germline gives CDR1 SEHNR, CDR2 FQNEAQ (reference sequence). CDR3 region: CASSSSGTGGGYEQYF. The CDR3 nucleotides read TGTGCCAGCAGCTCAAGCGGGACAGGGGGGGGCTACGAGCAGTACTTC.

J is TRBJ2-1 and V is TRBV30; no reliable D call. Germline V gives CDR1 GTSNPN, CDR2 SVGIG (reference sequence). The V gene lost 0 bases and the J gene lost 1 base, with 7 bases spanning the gap. CDR3 size: 14 residues. CDR3 residues: CAWSVSGSYNEQFF. For the CDR3, the DNA is TGTGCCTGGAGTGTATCCGGTTCCTACAATGAGCAGTTCTTC.